The 24 T cell receptor beta chains below come from one sample, sequenced in a study of early T cells in non-severe SARS-CoV-2 infection. TCRdb reprocessed the 5' RACE reads via MiXCR and lists one record per CDR3 protein. In the table there are around 67,000 distinct CDR3 sequences, more than 9.5% of which are singletons. Sequenced here: whole blood, sampled at baseline. The origin of the receptors is an adult who was a healthcare worker with PCR-confirmed SARS-CoV-2 infection or an uninfected control (not recorded which).

The table lists this clonotype with many counts. The chain employs TRBV6-5 and TRBJ2-7, with TRBD2 identical over 11 bases. The V and J ends lost 0 bases and 7 bases, in that order; junction bases with no gene match: 5. Germline V CDR1 and CDR2: MNHEY, SVGAGI. This CDR3 comprises 15 residues. The CDR3 sequence: CASSYSPGLAEEQYF. The CDR3 region has the DNA TGTGCCAGCAGTTACTCGCCGGGACTAGCGGAAGAGCAGTACTTC.

This clonotype was detected many times. The chain employs TRBV5-1 and TRBJ2-5; TRBD1 aligns across 10 bases. The CDR3 has 16 amino acids. Trimming at V came to 5 bases and at J to 4 bases, leaving 11 bases not matched to a gene. In germline, CDR1 is SGHRS, CDR2 YFSETQ. The CDR3 loop reads CASRSVGTGVSETQYF. For the CDR3, the DNA is TGCGCCAGCAGGTCTGTCGGGACAGGGGTATCAGAGACCCAGTACTTC.

This clonotype was observed a few times. This chain uses TRBV27 with TRBJ1-5; possible D gene TRBD1, 6 bases. The germline V and J ends were trimmed by 6 bases and 7 bases, with 25 bases remaining between them. The CDR3 is made up of 17 amino acids. Germline lookup yields CDR1 MNHEY and CDR2 SMNVEV (reference sequence). The CDR3 DNA is TGTGCCAGCAGCCCAGGTTTGGGTGGCAGGGGCGGACAGCCCCAGCATTTT. It is translated as CASSPGLGGRGGQPQHF.

This clonotype was counted ten times or more. The chain recombines TRBV11-2 with TRBJ2-7, with unresolved D. Trimming cost V 0 bases and J 0 bases, with 12 bases left between them. This CDR3 spans 16 amino acids. CDR1 SGHAT and CDR2 FQNNGV come from the germline V gene. CDR3 in amino acids: CASSLERPNLSYEQYF. CDR3 coding DNA: TGTGCCAGCAGCTTAGAACGACCGAACCTCTCCTACGAGCAGTACTTC.

J is TRBJ1-1 and V is TRBV6-4; D is unclear. This CDR3 spans 13 amino acids. Trimming left V 4 bases short and J 5 bases short, with 11 bases between. Looked up from germline, CDR1 is MRHNA and CDR2 is SNTAGT. The CDR3: CASSAHPGTEAFF. Here the CDR3 DNA reads TGTGCCAGCAGTGCACACCCGGGGACTGAAGCTTTCTTT.

This clonotype was seen more than once but under ten times. This chain uses TRBV14 with TRBJ1-2; D remains unclear. Germline V gene lookup returns CDR1 SGHDN and CDR2 FVKESK. V lost 0 bases and J 2 bases, leaving 10 bases between the germline ends. The CDR3 loop spans 15 amino acids. The CDR3 protein is CASSQEWPGNYGYTF. The DNA for the CDR3 is TGTGCCAGCAGCCAAGAATGGCCGGGCAACTATGGCTACACCTTC.

A few counts support this clonotype. V gene TRBV27 combines with J gene TRBJ1-6; TRBD1 matches at 7 bases. V was clipped by 2 bases and J by 6 bases; unmatched bases: 4. The CDR3 contains 15 residues. Germline-derived CDR1 and CDR2 are MNHEY and SMNVEV (reference sequence). CDR3 amino acids: CASSLEGQFNSPLHF. CDR3 bases: TGTGCCAGCAGTTTAGAGGGACAGTTTAATTCACCCCTCCACTTT.

This clonotype was picked up many times. This chain links TRBV18 with TRBJ2-4; D not resolved. Looked up from germline, CDR1 is KGHSH and CDR2 is LQKENI. Trimming shortened V by 3 bases and J by 0 bases, and 15 bases separated the two germline ends. The CDR3 has 17 amino acids. The CDR3 loop reads CASSPPLGSLAKNIQYF. The CDR3 DNA sequence: TGTGCCAGCTCACCCCCCTTGGGGTCACTAGCCAAAAACATTCAGTACTTC.

The rearrangement joins TRBV14 to TRBJ2-4; 8 bases line up with TRBD1. The V gene end was trimmed by 4 bases and the J gene end by 1 base; junction bases not matched to a gene: 12. CDR3 length equals 18 residues. CDR1 SGHDN and CDR2 FVKESK come from the germline V gene. The CDR3 is CASSPGQGGIVAKNIQYF. The CDR3 DNA reads as TGTGCCAGCAGCCCAGGACAGGGCGGAATCGTTGCCAAAAACATTCAGTACTTC.

This sequence joins TRBV30 and TRBJ1-2; D not resolved. Trimming took 0 bases from V and 8 from J, leaving 10 bases between them. This CDR3 region has 12 residues. Germline values: CDR1 GTSNPN, CDR2 SVGIG (reference sequence). CDR3 protein: CAWSVPGRGYTF. CDR3 DNA: TGTGCCTGGAGTGTTCCCGGGCGGGGCTACACCTTC.

In DNA, the CDR3 is TGTGCTAGTGGTTTGTTCCGGGGGGCCCAAGAGACCCAGTACTTC. It specifies CASGLFRGAQETQYF. The V gene is TRBV12-5, the J gene TRBJ2-5; possible D gene TRBD2, 7 bases. CDR1 and CDR2 (germline): LGHNT, FRNRAP. Trimming took 2 bases from V and 1 from J, leaving 11 bases between them. CDR3 length: 15 residues.

This clonotype was recorded many times. This chain links TRBV4-1 with TRBJ2-3, with 7 bases fitting TRBD1. Trimming removed 2 bases from V and 1 base from J; junction bases left unmatched: 6. The CDR3 loop spans 16 amino acids. Germline loops: CDR1 MGHRA, CDR2 YSYEKL. CDR3 amino acids: CASSQRGGAGTDTQYF. DNA of the CDR3: TGCGCCAGCAGCCAAAGAGGGGGCGCGGGCACAGATACGCAGTATTTT.

This clonotype was found many times. The rearrangement joins TRBV11-2 to TRBJ2-7; 7 nucleotides agree with TRBD2. The length of the CDR3 is 16 residues. CDR1 SGHAT and CDR2 FQNNGV come from the germline V gene. The V and J ends lost 5 bases and 0 bases, in that order; junction bases with no gene match: 10. CDR3 coding DNA: TGTGCCAGCAGCGTTTCGGGGGGTAGCGCCTCCTACGAGCAGTACTTC. It encodes CASSVSGGSASYEQYF. The entire variable domain, with the rest obtained from reference TRBV11-2 and TRBJ2-7, is as follows: EAGVAQSPRYKIIEKRQSVAFWCNPISGHATLYWYQQILGQGPKLLIQFQNNGVVDDSQLPKDRFSAERLKGVDSTLKIQPAKLEDSAVYLCASSVSGGSASYEQYFGPGTRLTVT.

This clonotype was detected many times. The chain joins TRBV12-3 or TRBV12-4 to TRBJ2-4; 7 bases are shared with TRBD2. This CDR3 has 15 residues. Losses at the gene ends were 5 bases for V and 3 bases for J; bases not matched to a gene: 7. The CDR3 here is CASSPLGGDKNIQYF. For the CDR3, the DNA is TGTGCCAGCAGTCCCTTGGGGGGGGACAAAAACATTCAGTACTTC.

This clonotype turned up a few times. This chain connects TRBV9 to TRBJ1-2; maybe TRBD1 (5 bases). Trimming removed 4 bases from V and 3 bases from J, with 16 bases in between. The CDR3 consists of 15 residues. Germline V gene data show CDR1 as SGDLS and CDR2 as YYNGEE. The CDR3 reads CASSPPGRDHYGYTF. CDR3 nucleotide sequence: TGTGCCAGCAGCCCACCAGGCAGGGACCACTATGGCTACACCTTC. Supplemented by reference TRBV9 and TRBJ1-2, the full variable domain reads DSGVTQTPKHLITATGQRVTLRCSPRSGDLSVYWYQQSLDQGLQFLIQYYNGEERAKGNILERFSAQQFPDLHSELNLSSLELGDSALYFCASSPPGRDHYGYTFGSGTRLTVV.

This chain links TRBV11-2 with TRBJ2-3; 7 nucleotides agree with TRBD2. The CDR3 consists of 16 residues. Germline CDR1 and CDR2: SGHAT and FQNNGV. J lost 0 bases, V lost 5 bases, and 8 bases had no gene match. The CDR3 spells CASSARTSASTDTQYF. CDR3 DNA: TGTGCCAGCAGCGCACGAACTAGCGCAAGCACAGATACGCAGTATTTT.

This clonotype was detected a few times. V is TRBV30 and J is TRBJ2-5, with D unresolved. Germline V gene data show CDR1 as GTSNPN and CDR2 as SVGIG (reference sequence). V lost 0 bases and J 4 bases, leaving 3 bases between the germline ends. The CDR3 runs 11 residues. The chain's CDR3 is CAWSVGETQYF. CDR3 DNA: TGTGCCTGGAGTGTCGGAGAGACCCAGTACTTC.

This clonotype was counted only a few times. This chain joins TRBV29-1 and TRBJ2-3; tentatively, D is TRBD2 (5 bases). Looked up from germline, CDR1 is SQVTM and CDR2 is ANQGSEA. The CDR3 sequence is 13 residues long. Trimming removed 7 bases at V and 1 base at J, with 12 bases between. The CDR3 region is CSGYRAGTDTQYF. CDR3 coding DNA: TGCAGCGGTTATAGAGCGGGCACAGATACGCAGTATTTT.

Only a few counts were recorded for this clonotype. The chain carries TRBV7-2 and TRBJ2-3; TRBD2 is a possible D gene (5 bases). The CDR3 covers 11 residues. V was cut by 2 bases and J by 11 bases, with 8 bases left in between. Germline V CDR1 and CDR2: SGHTA, FQGNSA. The CDR3 DNA is TGTGCCAGCAGCTTACCGGGAAAGCAGTATTTT. This sequence encodes CASSLPGKQYF.

The sample holds many counts of this clonotype. The chain links TRBV6-2 or TRBV6-3 to TRBJ1-2; D remains ambiguous. Germline-derived CDR1 and CDR2 are MNHEY and SVGEGT. The CDR3 is 13 residues long. Trimming cost V 7 bases and J 7 bases, with 16 bases left between them. The CDR3 DNA reads TGTGCCAGCACCGACCCCCAGGAATCTGGCTACACCTTC. It encodes CASTDPQESGYTF.

The table lists this clonotype with many counts. The J gene is TRBJ1-2, the V gene TRBV18, with 7 nucleotides matching TRBD1. Germline V gene lookup returns CDR1 KGHSH and CDR2 LQKENI. Trimming removed 0 bases from V and 5 bases from J; junction bases left unmatched: 9. The CDR3 consists of 16 residues. This CDR3 is CASSPPGQTIEYGYTF. The CDR3 DNA reads TGTGCCAGCTCACCACCGGGACAGACAATTGAGTATGGCTACACCTTC.

Many counts were recorded for this clonotype. The rearrangement links TRBV4-3 to TRBJ2-7; TRBD1 aligns across 9 bases. V lost 3 bases, J lost 3 bases, and 6 bases stayed unmatched. Germline CDR1 and CDR2: LGHNA and YSLEER. The CDR3 runs 15 residues. CDR3 amino acids: CASSHRTGALYEQYF. As DNA, the CDR3 is TGCGCCAGCAGCCACCGGACAGGGGCCCTCTACGAGCAGTACTTC.

This chain connects TRBV6-5 to TRBJ2-2, with TRBD1 matching 7 bases. The CDR3 totals 17 residues. Germline V gives CDR1 MNHEY, CDR2 SVGAGI. The trim removed 5 bases at V and 9 bases at J, leaving 18 bases unmatched. The DNA for the CDR3 is TGTGCCAGCAGTCCGATGGACAGGACCCACCTTAGTAGGGAGCTGTTTTTT. It yields the protein CASSPMDRTHLSRELFF.

In its sample, this clonotype was seen many times. J is TRBJ2-1 and V is TRBV5-6; D gene unclear. Trimming removed 3 bases from V and 8 bases from J, with 6 bases in between. The CDR3 is made up of 11 amino acids. The germline gives CDR1 SGHDT, CDR2 YYEEEE. CDR3 in amino acids: CASSSVDEQFF. In DNA, the CDR3 is TGTGCCAGCAGCTCGGTAGATGAGCAGTTCTTC.